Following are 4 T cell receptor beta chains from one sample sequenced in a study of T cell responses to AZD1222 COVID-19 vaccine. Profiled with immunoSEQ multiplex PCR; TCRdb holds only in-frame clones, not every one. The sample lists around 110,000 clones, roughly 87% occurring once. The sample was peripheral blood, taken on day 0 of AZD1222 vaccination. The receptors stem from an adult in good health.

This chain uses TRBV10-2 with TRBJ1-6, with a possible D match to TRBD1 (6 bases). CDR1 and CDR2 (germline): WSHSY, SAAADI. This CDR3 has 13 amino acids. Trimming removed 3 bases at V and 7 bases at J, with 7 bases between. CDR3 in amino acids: CASSDDRNSPLHF. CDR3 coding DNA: TGCGCCAGCAGTGATGACAGGAATTCACCCCTCCACTTT.

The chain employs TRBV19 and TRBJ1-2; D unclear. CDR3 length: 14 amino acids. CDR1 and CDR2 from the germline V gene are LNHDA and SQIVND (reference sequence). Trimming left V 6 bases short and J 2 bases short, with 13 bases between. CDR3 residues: CASRPYAQNYGYTF. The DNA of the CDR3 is TGTGCCAGTAGACCCTACGCACAGAACTATGGCTACACCTTC.

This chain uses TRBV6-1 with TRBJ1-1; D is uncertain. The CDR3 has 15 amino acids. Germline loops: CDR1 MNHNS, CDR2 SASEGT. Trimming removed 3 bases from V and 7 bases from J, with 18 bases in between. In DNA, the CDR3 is TGTGCCAGCAGTGAGGCAGAAGGGTCGAGTTTTGAAGCTTTCTTT. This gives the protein CASSEAEGSSFEAFF.

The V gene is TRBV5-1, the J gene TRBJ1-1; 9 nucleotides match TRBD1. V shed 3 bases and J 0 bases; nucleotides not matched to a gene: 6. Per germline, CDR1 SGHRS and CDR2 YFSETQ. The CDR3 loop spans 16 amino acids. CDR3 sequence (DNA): TGCGCCAGCAGCTCTAGACAGGGGGTTATGAACACTGAAGCTTTCTTT. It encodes CASSSRQGVMNTEAFF.